This TCR beta chain was documented in a study of CD8 T cells in ankylosing spondylitis. Notes on the study in general: Ankylosing spondylitis blood appeared to be characterized by a TCR beta motif of 8 or 9 highly homologous variants. Prior literature has documented some motif variants in synovial fluid and blood from reactive arthritis. Reportedly, matched ankylosing spondylitis synovial fluid was significantly enriched for disease-linked clones.

TCR beta libraries were made by quantitative 5'-RACE with molecular barcodes. TCRdb re-analysed the 5' RACE reads in MiXCR, keeping a single row per CDR3 protein. Of 250,000 or so distinct CDR3 sequences listed, roughly a quarter are singletons. There are 16 residues in the CDR3. V was clipped by 1 base and J by 5 bases; unmatched bases: 10. CDR1 and CDR2 from the germline V gene are MGHDK and SYGVNS. This clonotype has at least ten counts. Its antigen is undetermined. The chain is built from TRBV25-1 and TRBJ2-5; 7 nucleotides align to TRBD2. The sequenced sample consisted of blood, either unsorted or a sorted T cell fraction (not recorded which). The TCR comes from a male donor with ankylosing spondylitis or in good health (not recorded which). The CDR3 region has the DNA TGTGCCAGCAGTGAATGGCTGGCCAGGGAGGGGGAGACCCAGTACTTC. Amino acid sequence: CASSEWLAREGETQYF.